The T cell receptor beta chain under discussion was sequenced for a study of blood T cells in healthy people across ages. Study results and limitations: Researchers said unsorted PBMCs prevented a conclusive naive versus antigen-experienced comparison.

With a J-beta primer mix and a sample-barcoded 5' primer, a second PCR ran roughly 6 to 11 cycles. TCRdb re-called the 5' RACE reads with MiXCR, one entry per CDR3 protein. The repertoire holds under 2,000,000 distinct CDR3 sequences, with just under 50% as singletons. No fewer than 6 million PBMCs went into each sample. The CDR3 is 15 residues long. CDR1 and CDR2 (germline): SNHLY, FYNNEI. V was trimmed by 8 bases and J by 6 bases, leaving 21 bases between them. Remarks on this clonotype: As yet, its antigen is unknown.

This TCR derives from a woman aged 40 to 50 in good health. The chain joins TRBV2 to TRBJ2-3; TRBD1 might be the D (6 bases). Sequencing was done on a sample of blood. The CDR3 nucleotides read TGTGCCAGCCCCCGCCAGGGCCAGGGGCGGGATACGCAGTATTTT. Protein sequence: CASPRQGQGRDTQYF.